Listed below are T cell receptor beta chains from one sample, sequenced in a study of T cell changes during pregnancy in multiple sclerosis. Generated by immunoSEQ multiplex PCR, the TCRdb table keeps only in-frame clones and is missing some. The table records approximately 97,000 clones, 91% of them present only once. The sample consisted of peripheral blood, taken after pregnancy. The receptors derive from a female donor in good health, enrolled as a control in a pregnancy study. CDR3s include the opening cysteine and the closing phenylalanine or tryptophan. The D gene is left open where the match is weak. Where a row states a size, it is once, few, many or the class of an expanded clone; other rows omit it.

d_call j_call v_call clone_size cdr3_aa cdr3_nt
NA TRBJ1-1 TRBV6-1 NA CASSPQGPAGEAFF TGTGCCAGCAGTCCCCAAGGACCAGCAGGGGAAGCTTTCTTT
TRBD1 TRBJ2-1 TRBV30 NA CAWRGGTGYRSGQFF TGTGCCTGGAGGGGTGGGACAGGGTATAGGTCCGGGCAGTTCTTC
NA TRBJ1-6 TRBV14 NA CASSREFPGSPLHF TGTGCCAGCAGCCGAGAGTTCCCGGGTTCACCCCTCCACTTT
NA TRBJ1-5 TRBV25-1 once CASSETYHQPQHF TGTGCCAGCAGTGAAACATATCATCAGCCCCAGCATTTT
NA TRBJ2-1 TRBV5-6 NA CASSVPGHRPRNEQFF TGTGCCAGCAGCGTCCCGGGACACAGACCTCGTAATGAGCAGTTCTTC
TRBD1 TRBJ1-1 TRBV28 NA CASLAGTGRGTEAFF TGTGCCAGCTTAGCCGGGACAGGGCGGGGGACTGAAGCTTTCTTT
TRBD1 TRBJ2-1 TRBV19 NA CASSSGQLRNEQFF TGTGCCAGTAGTTCGGGACAGTTGCGGAATGAGCAGTTCTTC
NA TRBJ2-7 TRBV9 NA CASSVGYGVGRESYEQYF TGTGCCAGCAGCGTGGGTTACGGGGTGGGAAGGGAGTCCTACGAGCAGTACTTC
TRBD2 TRBJ2-3 TRBV10-3 NA CAISGGLAGGTDTQYF TGTGCCATCAGTGGCGGGCTAGCGGGGGGCACAGATACGCAGTATTTT
NA TRBJ1-4 TRBV19 NA CASKTGIGDEKLFF TGTGCCAGCAAAACAGGGATCGGAGATGAAAAACTGTTTTTT
NA TRBJ1-3 TRBV9 NA CASSVAGHGNTIYF TGTGCCAGCAGCGTAGCAGGGCATGGAAACACCATATATTTT
TRBD2 TRBJ2-3 TRBV5-4 NA CASSSKAGGTDTQYF TGTGCCAGCAGCTCAAAAGCGGGGGGGACAGATACGCAGTATTTT
TRBD2 TRBJ2-7 TRBV4-3 NA CASSQARGGAKGEQYF TGCGCCAGCAGCCAAGCTCGGGGGGGCGCCAAGGGAGAGCAGTACTTC
NA TRBJ1-4 TRBV2 NA CASGRGTENEKLFF TGTGCCAGCGGCCGCGGGACGGAAAATGAAAAACTGTTTTTT
NA TRBJ1-2 TRBV7-8 NA CASSPPWQYGYTF TGTGCCAGCAGCCCACCATGGCAGTATGGCTACACCTTC
NA TRBJ2-5 TRBV5-1 NA CASSLEQSFQETQYF TGCGCCAGCAGCTTGGAACAGTCATTCCAAGAGACCCAGTACTTC
NA TRBJ2-3 TRBV6-1 NA CASSRSDTQYF TGTGCCAGCTCACGGTCAGATACGCAGTATTTT
NA TRBJ2-7 TRBV15 NA CATSRDMEGGEQYF TGTGCCACCAGCAGAGATATGGAGGGCGGCGAGCAGTACTTC
NA TRBJ1-1 TRBV5-8 NA CASSLRGKNTEAFF TGTGCCAGCAGCTTGAGGGGGAAGAACACTGAAGCTTTCTTT
NA TRBJ2-1 TRBV7-9 NA CASSLGAGQGKESYNEQFF TGTGCCAGCAGCTTAGGAGCCGGCCAGGGGAAGGAGTCCTACAATGAGCAGTTCTTC
TRBD2 TRBJ2-5 TRBV5-4 NA CASSQRGKETQYF TGTGCCAGCAGCCAGCGGGGGAAAGAGACCCAGTACTTC
NA TRBJ1-5 TRBV7-2 NA CASSSEAGTGVYSNQPQHF TGTGCCAGCAGCTCGGAGGCCGGGACGGGGGTTTATAGCAATCAGCCCCAGCATTTT
NA TRBJ1-2 TRBV6-5 NA CASSPRGVTTYGYTF TGTGCCAGCAGTCCCAGGGGAGTGACTACGTATGGCTACACCTTC
NA TRBJ1-2 TRBV4-3 NA CASSQAGVPGYTF TGCGCCAGCAGCCAGGCGGGGGTTCCTGGCTACACCTTC
NA TRBJ2-3 TRBV7-2 once CASSLLLTDTQYF TGTGCCAGCAGCTTACTCCTCACAGATACGCAGTATTTT
NA TRBJ1-4 TRBV5-1 NA CASSLLAAGRNEKLFF TGCGCCAGCAGCTTGCTCGCTGCAGGCCGGAATGAAAAACTGTTTTTT
TRBD1 TRBJ2-7 TRBV10-3 NA CAIRGQGQLSSYEQYF TGTGCCATCCGGGGACAGGGGCAGTTGAGTTCCTACGAGCAGTACTTC
TRBD1 TRBJ1-2 TRBV19 NA CATHSGQGFHSYTF TGTGCCACCCATTCGGGACAGGGATTTCATAGCTACACCTTC
NA TRBJ2-5 TRBV11-2 NA CASSLQTAQETQYF TGTGCCAGCAGCTTACAGACAGCCCAAGAGACCCAGTACTTC